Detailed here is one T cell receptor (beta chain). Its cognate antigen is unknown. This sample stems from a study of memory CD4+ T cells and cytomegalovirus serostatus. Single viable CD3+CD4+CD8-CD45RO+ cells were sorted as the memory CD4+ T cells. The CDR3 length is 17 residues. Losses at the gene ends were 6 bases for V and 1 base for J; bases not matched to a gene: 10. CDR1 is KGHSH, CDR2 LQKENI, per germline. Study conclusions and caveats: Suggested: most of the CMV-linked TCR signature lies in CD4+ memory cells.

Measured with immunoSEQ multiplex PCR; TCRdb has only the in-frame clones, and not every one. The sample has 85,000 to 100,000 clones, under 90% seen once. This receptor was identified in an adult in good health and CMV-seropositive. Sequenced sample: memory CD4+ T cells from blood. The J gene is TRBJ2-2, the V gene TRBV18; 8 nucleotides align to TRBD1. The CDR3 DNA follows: TGTGCCAGCTCGCCCCAAACCGGGACAGGGAACACCGGGGAGCTGTTTTTT. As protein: CASSPQTGTGNTGELFF.